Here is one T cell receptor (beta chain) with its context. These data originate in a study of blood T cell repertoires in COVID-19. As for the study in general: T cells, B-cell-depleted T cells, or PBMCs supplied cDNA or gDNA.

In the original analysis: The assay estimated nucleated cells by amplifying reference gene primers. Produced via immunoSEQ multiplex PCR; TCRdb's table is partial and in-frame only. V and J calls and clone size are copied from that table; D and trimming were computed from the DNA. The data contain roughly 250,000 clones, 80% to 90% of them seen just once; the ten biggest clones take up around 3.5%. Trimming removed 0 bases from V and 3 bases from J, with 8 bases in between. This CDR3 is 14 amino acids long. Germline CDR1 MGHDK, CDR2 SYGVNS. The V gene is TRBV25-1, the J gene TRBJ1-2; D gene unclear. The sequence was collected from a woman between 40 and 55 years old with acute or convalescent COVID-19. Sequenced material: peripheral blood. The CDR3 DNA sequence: TGTGCCAGCAGTGAATACGGAGGAGACTATGGCTACACCTTC. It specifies CASSEYGGDYGYTF.